The clone carrying this T cell receptor beta chain appeared a few times. This specimen comes from a study of blood T cell repertoires in COVID-19. Background on the study: The origin of the acute and convalescent COVID-19 samples was the United States, Italy and Spain.

In the study's own analysis: Reference gene primers were amplified, and this amplification served to estimate nucleated cell counts. Some clones are missing from TCRdb's copy, which holds only in-frame ones; the method was immunoSEQ multiplex PCR. V, J and clone size reflect that table, while D and trimming were determined from the DNA. Here the sample spans around 230,000 clones, 87% being singletons. The CDR3 extends over 14 amino acids. Trimming left V 5 bases short and J 2 bases short, with 12 bases between. CDR1 and CDR2 (germline): SGHTA, FQGNSA. Material for sequencing was PBMCs or T cells enriched from blood (not recorded which). The rearrangement joins TRBV7-2 to TRBJ1-1; D ambiguous. This receptor was identified in a man aged 18-30 years with acute COVID-19. The CDR3 DNA reads TGTGCCAGCAGCCCTGCAAGGAGTAACACTGAAGCTTTCTTT. Encoded protein: CASSPARSNTEAFF.